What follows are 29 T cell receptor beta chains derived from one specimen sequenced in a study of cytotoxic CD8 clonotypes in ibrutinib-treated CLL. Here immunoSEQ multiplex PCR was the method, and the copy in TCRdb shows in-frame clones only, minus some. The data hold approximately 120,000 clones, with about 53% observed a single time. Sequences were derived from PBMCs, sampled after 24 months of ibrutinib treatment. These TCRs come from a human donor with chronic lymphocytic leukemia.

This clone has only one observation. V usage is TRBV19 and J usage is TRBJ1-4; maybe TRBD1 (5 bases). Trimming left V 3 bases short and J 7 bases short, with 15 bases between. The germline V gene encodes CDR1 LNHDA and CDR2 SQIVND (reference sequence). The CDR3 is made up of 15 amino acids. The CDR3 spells CASSMSAGRIEKLFF. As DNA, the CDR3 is TGTGCCAGTAGTATGTCCGCAGGGAGGATTGAAAAACTGTTTTTT. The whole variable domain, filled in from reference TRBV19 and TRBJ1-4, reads DGGITQSPKYLFRKEGQNVTLSCEQNLNHDAMYWYRQDPGQGLRLIYYSQIVNDFQKGDIAEGYSVSREKKESFPLTVTSAQKNPTAFYLCASSMSAGRIEKLFFGSGTQLSVL.

CDR3 coding DNA: TGCGCCAGCAACCAGCGGGGGGCATTTGAAGAGACCCAGTACTTC. It translates to CASNQRGAFEETQYF. The chain uses TRBV5-1 and TRBJ2-5; 9 bases agree with TRBD2. The CDR3 covers 15 residues. Unmatched junction bases numbered 9, after V lost 6 bases and J lost 3 bases. CDR1 and CDR2 (germline): SGHRS, YFSETQ.

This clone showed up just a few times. This CDR3 reads CASSLQGAIGYTF. In nucleotides, the CDR3 is TGTGCCAGCAGTCTACAGGGGGCTATTGGCTACACCTTC. This rearrangement joins TRBV25-1 to TRBJ1-2; 9 bases fit TRBD1. This CDR3 region has 13 residues. J gave up 7 bases and V 5 bases, and 5 bases lay outside the gene matches. Germline-derived CDR1 and CDR2 are MGHDK and SYGVNS.

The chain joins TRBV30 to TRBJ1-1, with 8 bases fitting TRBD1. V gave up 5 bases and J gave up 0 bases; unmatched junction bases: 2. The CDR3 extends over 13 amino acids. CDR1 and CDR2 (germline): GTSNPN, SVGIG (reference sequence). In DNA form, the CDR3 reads TGTGCCTGGCAGGGGGCAATGAACACTGAAGCTTTCTTT. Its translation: CAWQGAMNTEAFF. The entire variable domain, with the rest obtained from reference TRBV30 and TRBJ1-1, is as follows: SQTIHQWPATLVQPVGSPLSLECTVEGTSNPNLYWYRQAAGRGLQLLFYSVGIGQISSEVPQNLSASRPQDRQFILSSKKLLLSDSGFYLCAWQGAMNTEAFFGQGTRLTVV.

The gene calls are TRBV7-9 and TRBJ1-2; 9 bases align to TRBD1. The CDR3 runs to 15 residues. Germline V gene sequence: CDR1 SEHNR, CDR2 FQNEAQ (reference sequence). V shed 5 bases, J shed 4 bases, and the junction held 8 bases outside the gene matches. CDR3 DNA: TGTGCCAGCAGCCCAAGACAGGGGGTGATCTATGGCTACACCTTC. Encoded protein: CASSPRQGVIYGYTF.

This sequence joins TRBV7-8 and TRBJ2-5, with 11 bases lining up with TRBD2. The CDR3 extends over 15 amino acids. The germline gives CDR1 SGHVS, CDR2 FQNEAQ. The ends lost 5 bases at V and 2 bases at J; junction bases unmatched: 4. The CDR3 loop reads CASSLLAGGQETQYF. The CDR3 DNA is TGTGCCAGCAGCCTCCTAGCGGGGGGACAAGAGACCCAGTACTTC.

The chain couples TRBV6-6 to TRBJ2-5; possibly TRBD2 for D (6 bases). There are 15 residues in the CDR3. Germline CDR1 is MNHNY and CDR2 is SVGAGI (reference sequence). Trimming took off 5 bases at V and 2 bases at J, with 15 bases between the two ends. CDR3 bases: TGTGCCAGCAGTACTGCCGGGACTGCACAAGAGACCCAGTACTTC. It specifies CASSTAGTAQETQYF.

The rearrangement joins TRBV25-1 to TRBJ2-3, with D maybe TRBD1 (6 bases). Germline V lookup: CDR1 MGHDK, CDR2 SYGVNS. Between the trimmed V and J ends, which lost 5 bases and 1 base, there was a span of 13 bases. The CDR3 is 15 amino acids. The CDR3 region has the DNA TGTGCCAGCAGTACAGGGACCTGGGGCACAGATACGCAGTATTTT. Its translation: CASSTGTWGTDTQYF.

In DNA, the CDR3 is TGTGCCAGTTGCCTGCGGGGGAACACTGAAGCTTTCTTT. This sequence encodes CASCLRGNTEAFF. The chain is built from TRBV19 and TRBJ1-1; the D is unclear. V was cut by 8 bases and J by 1 base, with 11 bases left in between. CDR3 length: 13 residues. Per the germline V gene, CDR1 is LNHDA and CDR2 is SQIVND (reference sequence). Combining the CDR3 with reference TRBV19 and TRBJ1-1 gives the whole variable domain DGGITQSPKYLFRKEGQNVTLSCEQNLNHDAMYWYRQDPGQGLRLIYYSQIVNDFQKGDIAEGYSVSREKKESFPLTVTSAQKNPTAFYLCASCLRGNTEAFFGQGTRLTVV.

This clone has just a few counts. The CDR3 region has the DNA TGTGCCATCAGTGCAGCAGAAGGCGGTCAGCCCCAGCATTTT. Protein: CAISAAEGGQPQHF. The chain uses TRBV10-3 and TRBJ1-5; D not certain. The ends were cut back, 4 bases at V and 6 bases at J, with 13 bases in the middle. Germline V CDR1 and CDR2: ENHRY, SYGVKD. This CDR3 has 14 amino acids.

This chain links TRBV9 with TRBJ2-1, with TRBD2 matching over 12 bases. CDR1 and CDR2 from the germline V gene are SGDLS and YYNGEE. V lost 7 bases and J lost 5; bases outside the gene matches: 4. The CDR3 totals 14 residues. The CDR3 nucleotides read TGTGCCAGCTCAACTAGCGGGGGGAACAATGAGCAGTTCTTC. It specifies CASSTSGGNNEQFF.

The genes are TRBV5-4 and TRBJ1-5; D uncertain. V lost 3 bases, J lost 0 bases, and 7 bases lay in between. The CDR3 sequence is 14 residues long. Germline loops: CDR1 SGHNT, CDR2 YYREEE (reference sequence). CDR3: CASSSGPSNQPQHF. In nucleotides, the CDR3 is TGTGCCAGCAGCTCCGGACCTAGCAATCAGCCCCAGCATTTT. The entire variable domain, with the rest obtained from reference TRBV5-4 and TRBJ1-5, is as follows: ETGVTQSPTHLIKTRGQQVTLRCSSQSGHNTVSWYQQALGQGPQFIFQYYREEENGRGNFPPRFSGLQFPNYSSELNVNALELDDSALYLCASSSGPSNQPQHFGDGTRLSIL.

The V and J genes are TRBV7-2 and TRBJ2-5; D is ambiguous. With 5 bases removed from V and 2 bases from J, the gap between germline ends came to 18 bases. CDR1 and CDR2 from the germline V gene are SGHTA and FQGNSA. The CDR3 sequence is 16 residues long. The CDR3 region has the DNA TGTGCCAGCAGCCTAGATTTTGGACGGTTACAAGAGACCCAGTACTTC. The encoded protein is CASSLDFGRLQETQYF. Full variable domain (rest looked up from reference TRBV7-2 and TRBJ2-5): GAGVSQSPSNKVTEKGKDVELRCDPISGHTALYWYRQSLGQGLEFLIYFQGNSAPDKSGLPSDRFSAERTGGSVSTLTIQRTQQEDSAVYLCASSLDFGRLQETQYFGPGTRLLVL.

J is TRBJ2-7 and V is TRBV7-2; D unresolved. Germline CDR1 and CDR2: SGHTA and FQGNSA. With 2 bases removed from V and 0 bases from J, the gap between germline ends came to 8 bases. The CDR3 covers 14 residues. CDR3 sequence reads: CASSLNGNSYEQYF. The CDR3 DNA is TGTGCCAGCAGCTTAAATGGGAACTCCTACGAGCAGTACTTC. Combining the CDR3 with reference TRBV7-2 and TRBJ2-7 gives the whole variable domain GAGVSQSPSNKVTEKGKDVELRCDPISGHTALYWYRQSLGQGLEFLIYFQGNSAPDKSGLPSDRFSAERTGGSVSTLTIQRTQQEDSAVYLCASSLNGNSYEQYFGPGTRLTVT.

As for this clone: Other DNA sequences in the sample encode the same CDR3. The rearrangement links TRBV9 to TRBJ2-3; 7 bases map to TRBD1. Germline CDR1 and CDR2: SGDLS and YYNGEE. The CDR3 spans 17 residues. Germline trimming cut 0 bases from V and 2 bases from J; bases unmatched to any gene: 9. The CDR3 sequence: CASSVGLAGGYTDTQYF. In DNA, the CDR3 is TGTGCCAGCAGCGTAGGATTGGCAGGGGGTTACACAGATACGCAGTATTTT. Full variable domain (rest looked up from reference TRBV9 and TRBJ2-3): DSGVTQTPKHLITATGQRVTLRCSPRSGDLSVYWYQQSLDQGLQFLIQYYNGEERAKGNILERFSAQQFPDLHSELNLSSLELGDSALYFCASSVGLAGGYTDTQYFGPGTRLTVL.

The CDR3 here is CASSLGGDGLEQYF. In DNA form, the CDR3 reads TGCGCCAGCAGCTTGGGGGGAGATGGTCTCGAGCAGTACTTC. V gene TRBV5-1 combines with J gene TRBJ2-7; maybe TRBD2 (5 bases). V lost 0 bases to trimming and J lost 6 bases, with 13 bases between them. CDR1 is SGHRS, CDR2 YFSETQ, per germline. CDR3 length equals 14 residues.

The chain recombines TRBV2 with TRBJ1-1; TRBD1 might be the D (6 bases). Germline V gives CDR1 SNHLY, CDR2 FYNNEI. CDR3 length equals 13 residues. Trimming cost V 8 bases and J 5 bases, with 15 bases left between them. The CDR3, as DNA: TGTGCCAGCGGCCGGGGGCTCGGGACTGAAGCTTTCTTT. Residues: CASGRGLGTEAFF.

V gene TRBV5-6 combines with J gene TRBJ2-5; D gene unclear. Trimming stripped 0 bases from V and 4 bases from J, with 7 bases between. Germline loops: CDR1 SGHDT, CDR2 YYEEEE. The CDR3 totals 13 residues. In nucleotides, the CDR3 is TGTGCCAGCAGCTTGGCCAGGCGAGAGACCCAGTACTTC. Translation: CASSLARRETQYF.

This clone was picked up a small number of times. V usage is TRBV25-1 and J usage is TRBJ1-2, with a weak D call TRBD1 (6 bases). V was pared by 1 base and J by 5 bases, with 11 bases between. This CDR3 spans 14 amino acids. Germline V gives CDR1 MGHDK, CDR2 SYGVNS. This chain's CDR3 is CASSESSGTYGYTF. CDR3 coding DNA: TGTGCCAGCAGTGAATCCTCGGGGACATATGGCTACACCTTC.

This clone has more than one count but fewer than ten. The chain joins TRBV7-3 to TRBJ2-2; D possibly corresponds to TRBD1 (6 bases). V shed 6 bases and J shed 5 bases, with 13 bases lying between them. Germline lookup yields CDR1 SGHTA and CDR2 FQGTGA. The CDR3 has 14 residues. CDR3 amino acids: CASSPSRGTGELFF. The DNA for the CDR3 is TGTGCCAGCAGTCCTTCCAGGGGTACCGGGGAGCTGTTTTTT.

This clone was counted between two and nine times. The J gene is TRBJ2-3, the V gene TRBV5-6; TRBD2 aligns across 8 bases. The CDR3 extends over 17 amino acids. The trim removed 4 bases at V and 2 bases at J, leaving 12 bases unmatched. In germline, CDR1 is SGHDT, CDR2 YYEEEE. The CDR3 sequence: CASSVVGGGPTTDTQYF. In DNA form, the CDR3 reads TGTGCCAGCAGCGTCGTCGGCGGGGGGCCCACCACAGATACGCAGTATTTT.

CDR3 DNA sequence: TGCAGCGTTGGACAGGCGGCCTACGAGCAGTACTTC. Its translation is CSVGQAAYEQYF. The chain carries TRBV29-1 and TRBJ2-7, with D possibly matching TRBD1 (6 bases). This CDR3 is built from 12 residues. V was cut by 4 bases and J by 2 bases, with 9 bases left in between. Germline V gene lookup returns CDR1 SQVTM and CDR2 ANQGSEA.

DNA for the CDR3: TGTGCCAGCAGCGTAGCAGAGGGGGCGCGCGACGAGCAGTACTTC. Protein product: CASSVAEGARDEQYF. This chain connects TRBV9 to TRBJ2-7; 7 bases map to TRBD1. From germline, CDR1 is SGDLS and CDR2 YYNGEE. Trimming cost V 0 bases and J 5 bases; bases outside gene matches: 8. The CDR3 spans 15 residues.

CDR3 protein: CSAGQGNEQFF. CDR3 DNA sequence: TGCAGCGCGGGACAGGGCAATGAGCAGTTCTTC. The chain couples TRBV29-1 to TRBJ2-1, with 9 bases lining up with TRBD1. V trimming: 7 bases; J trimming: 6 bases; junction bases outside the gene matches: 1. The CDR3 sequence is 11 residues long. Germline CDR1 is SQVTM and CDR2 is ANQGSEA.

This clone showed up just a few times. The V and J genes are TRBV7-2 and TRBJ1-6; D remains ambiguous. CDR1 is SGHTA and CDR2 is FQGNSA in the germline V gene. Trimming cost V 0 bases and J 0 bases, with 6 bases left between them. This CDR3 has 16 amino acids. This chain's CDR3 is CASSLAWSSYNSPLHF. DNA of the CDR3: TGTGCCAGCAGCTTAGCGTGGAGCTCCTATAATTCACCCCTCCACTTT. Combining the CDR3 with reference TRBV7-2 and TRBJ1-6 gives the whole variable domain GAGVSQSPSNKVTEKGKDVELRCDPISGHTALYWYRQSLGQGLEFLIYFQGNSAPDKSGLPSDRFSAERTGGSVSTLTIQRTQQEDSAVYLCASSLAWSSYNSPLHFGNGTRLTVT.

CDR3 coding DNA: TGTGCCAGCCGGGACAGGGGGTTTAGCTCTGGAAACACCATATATTTT. Translated, it gives CASRDRGFSSGNTIYF. The chain joins TRBV25-1 to TRBJ1-3; 11 bases are shared with TRBD1. With 8 bases clipped from V and 0 bases from J, the junction kept 6 bases outside the gene matches. Germline V gene sequence: CDR1 MGHDK, CDR2 SYGVNS. This CDR3 region has 16 residues.

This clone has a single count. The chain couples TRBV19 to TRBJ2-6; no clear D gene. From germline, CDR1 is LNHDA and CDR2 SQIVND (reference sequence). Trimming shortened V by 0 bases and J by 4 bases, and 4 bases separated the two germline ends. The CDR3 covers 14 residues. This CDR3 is CASSIDEGANVLTF. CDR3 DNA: TGTGCCAGTAGTATAGATGAGGGGGCCAACGTCCTGACTTTC. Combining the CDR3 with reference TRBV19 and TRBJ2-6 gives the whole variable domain DGGITQSPKYLFRKEGQNVTLSCEQNLNHDAMYWYRQDPGQGLRLIYYSQIVNDFQKGDIAEGYSVSREKKESFPLTVTSAQKNPTAFYLCASSIDEGANVLTFGAGSRLTVL.

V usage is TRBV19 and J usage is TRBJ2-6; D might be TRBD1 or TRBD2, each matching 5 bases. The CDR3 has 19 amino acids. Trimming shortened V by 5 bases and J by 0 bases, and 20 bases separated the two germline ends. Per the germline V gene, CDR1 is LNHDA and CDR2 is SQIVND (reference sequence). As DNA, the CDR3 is TGTGCCAGTAGTGAGGGTAGGGTCAGGGCTCGCTCTGGGGCCAACGTCCTGACTTTC. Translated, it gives CASSEGRVRARSGANVLTF.

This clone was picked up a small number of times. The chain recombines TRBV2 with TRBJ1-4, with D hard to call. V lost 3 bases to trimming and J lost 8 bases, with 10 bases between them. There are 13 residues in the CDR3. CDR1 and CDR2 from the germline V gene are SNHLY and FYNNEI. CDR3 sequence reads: CASSDGLGEKLFF. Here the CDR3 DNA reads TGTGCCAGCAGTGATGGTTTGGGGGAAAAACTGTTTTTT.